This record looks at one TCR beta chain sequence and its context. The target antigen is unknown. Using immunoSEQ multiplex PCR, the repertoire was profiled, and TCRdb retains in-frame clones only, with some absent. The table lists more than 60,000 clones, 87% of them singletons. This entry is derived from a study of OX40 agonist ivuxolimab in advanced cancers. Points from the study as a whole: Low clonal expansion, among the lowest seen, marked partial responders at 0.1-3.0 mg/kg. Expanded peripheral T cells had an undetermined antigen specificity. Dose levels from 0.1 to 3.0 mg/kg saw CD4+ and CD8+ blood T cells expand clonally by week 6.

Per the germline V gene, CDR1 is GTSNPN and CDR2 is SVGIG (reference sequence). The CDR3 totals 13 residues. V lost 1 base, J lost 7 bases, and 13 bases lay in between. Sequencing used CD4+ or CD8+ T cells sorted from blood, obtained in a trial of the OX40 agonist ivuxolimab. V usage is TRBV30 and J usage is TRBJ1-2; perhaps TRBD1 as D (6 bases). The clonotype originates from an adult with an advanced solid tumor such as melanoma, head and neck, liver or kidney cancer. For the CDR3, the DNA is TGTGCCTGGAGTGAGGGGGGGGAATTTGGCTACACCTTC. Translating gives CAWSEGGEFGYTF. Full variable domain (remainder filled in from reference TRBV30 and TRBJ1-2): SQTIHQWPATLVQPVGSPLSLECTVEGTSNPNLYWYRQAAGRGLQLLFYSVGIGQISSEVPQNLSASRPQDRQFILSSKKLLLSDSGFYLCAWSEGGEFGYTFGSGTRLTVV.